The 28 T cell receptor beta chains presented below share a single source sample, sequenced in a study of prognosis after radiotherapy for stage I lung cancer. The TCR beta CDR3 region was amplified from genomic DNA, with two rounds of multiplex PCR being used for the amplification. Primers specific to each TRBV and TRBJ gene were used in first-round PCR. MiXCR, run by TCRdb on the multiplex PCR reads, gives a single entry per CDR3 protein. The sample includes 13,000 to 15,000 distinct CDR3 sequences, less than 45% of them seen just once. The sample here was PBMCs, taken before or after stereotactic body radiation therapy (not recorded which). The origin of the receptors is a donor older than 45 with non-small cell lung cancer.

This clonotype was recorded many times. Here the CDR3 DNA reads TGCAGCGCCAGGCTCAGGGACACTGAAGCTTTCTTT. It codes for CSARLRDTEAFF. The chain joins TRBV29-1 to TRBJ1-1; D perhaps matches TRBD1 (5 bases). The germline V gene has CDR1 SQVTM and CDR2 ANQGSEA. V was trimmed by 7 bases and J by 3 bases, leaving 12 bases between them. The CDR3 runs 12 residues.

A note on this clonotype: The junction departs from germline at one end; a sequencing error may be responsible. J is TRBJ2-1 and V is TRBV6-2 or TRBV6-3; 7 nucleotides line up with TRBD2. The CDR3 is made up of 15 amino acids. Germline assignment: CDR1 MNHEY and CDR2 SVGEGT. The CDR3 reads CTRNPRWGGFDEQFF. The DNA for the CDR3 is TGTACCAGAAACCCTCGGTGGGGAGGGTTCGATGAGCAGTTCTTC.

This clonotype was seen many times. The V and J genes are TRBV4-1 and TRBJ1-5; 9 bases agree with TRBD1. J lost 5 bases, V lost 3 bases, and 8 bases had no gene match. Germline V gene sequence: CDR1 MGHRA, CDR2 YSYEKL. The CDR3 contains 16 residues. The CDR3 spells CASSHTGQGRHQPQHF. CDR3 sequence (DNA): TGCGCCAGCAGCCATACCGGACAGGGGAGGCATCAGCCCCAGCATTTT.

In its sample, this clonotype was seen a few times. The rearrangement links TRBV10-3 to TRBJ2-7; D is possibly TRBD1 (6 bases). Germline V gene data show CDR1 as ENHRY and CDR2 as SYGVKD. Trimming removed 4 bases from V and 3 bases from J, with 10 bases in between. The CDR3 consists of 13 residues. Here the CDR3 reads CAISGKQGYEQYF. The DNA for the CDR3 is TGTGCCATCAGTGGGAAACAGGGCTACGAGCAGTACTTC.

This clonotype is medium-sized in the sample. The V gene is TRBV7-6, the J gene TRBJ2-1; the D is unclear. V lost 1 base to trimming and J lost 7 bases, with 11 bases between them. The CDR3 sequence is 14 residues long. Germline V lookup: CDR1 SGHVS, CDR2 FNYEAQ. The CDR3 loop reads CASSLGVWGNEQFF. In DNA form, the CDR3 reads TGTGCCAGCAGCTTAGGGGTGTGGGGAAATGAGCAGTTCTTC.

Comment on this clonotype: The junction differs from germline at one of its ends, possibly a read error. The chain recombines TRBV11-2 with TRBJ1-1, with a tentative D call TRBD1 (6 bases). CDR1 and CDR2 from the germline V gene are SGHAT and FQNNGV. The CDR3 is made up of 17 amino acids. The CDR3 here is CASSTAPLQGLNAEAFF. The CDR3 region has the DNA TGTGCCAGCAGCACGGCCCCTTTACAGGGATTGAACGCTGAAGCTTTCTTT.

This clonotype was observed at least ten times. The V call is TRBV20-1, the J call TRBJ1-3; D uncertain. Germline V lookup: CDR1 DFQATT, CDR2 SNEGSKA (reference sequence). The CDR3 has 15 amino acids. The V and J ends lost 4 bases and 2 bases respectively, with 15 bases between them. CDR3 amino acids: CSATSHEGTGNTIYF. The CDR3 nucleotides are TGCAGTGCTACCAGTCACGAGGGTACTGGAAACACCATATATTTT.

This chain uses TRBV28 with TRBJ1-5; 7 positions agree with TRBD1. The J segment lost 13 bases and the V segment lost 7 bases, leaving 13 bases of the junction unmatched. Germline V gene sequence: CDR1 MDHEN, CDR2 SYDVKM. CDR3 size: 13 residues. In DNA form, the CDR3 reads TGTGCCAGCATCGAAACAGGGGATAGCAATCAGCATTTT. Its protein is CASIETGDSNQHF.

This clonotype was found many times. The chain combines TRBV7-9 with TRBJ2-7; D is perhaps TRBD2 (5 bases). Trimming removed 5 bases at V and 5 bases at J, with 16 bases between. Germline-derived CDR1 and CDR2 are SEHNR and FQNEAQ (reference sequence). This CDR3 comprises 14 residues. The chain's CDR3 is CASSPRGGADEQYF. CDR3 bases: TGTGCCAGCAGCCCCCGGGGTGGCGCGGACGAGCAGTACTTC.

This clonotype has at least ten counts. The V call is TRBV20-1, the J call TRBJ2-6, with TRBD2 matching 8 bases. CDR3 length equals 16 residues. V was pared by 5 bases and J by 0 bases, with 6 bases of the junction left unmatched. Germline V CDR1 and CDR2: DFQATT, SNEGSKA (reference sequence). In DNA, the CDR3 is TGCAGTGCTTTGACTAGCGCCCTCTCTGGGGCCAACGTCCTGACTTTC. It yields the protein CSALTSALSGANVLTF.

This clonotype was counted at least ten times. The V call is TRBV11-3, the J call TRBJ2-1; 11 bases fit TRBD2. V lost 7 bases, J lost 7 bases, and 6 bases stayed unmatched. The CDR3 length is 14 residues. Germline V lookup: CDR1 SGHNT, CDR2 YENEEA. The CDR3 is CASKITSGSNEQFF. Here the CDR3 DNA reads TGTGCCAGCAAGATAACTAGCGGGAGTAATGAGCAGTTCTTC.

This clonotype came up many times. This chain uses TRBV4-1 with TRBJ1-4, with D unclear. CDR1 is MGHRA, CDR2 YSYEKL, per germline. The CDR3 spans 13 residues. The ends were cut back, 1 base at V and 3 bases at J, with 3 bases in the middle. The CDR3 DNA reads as TGCGCCAGCAGCCAAGTGCCTAATGAAAAACTGTTTTTT. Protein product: CASSQVPNEKLFF.

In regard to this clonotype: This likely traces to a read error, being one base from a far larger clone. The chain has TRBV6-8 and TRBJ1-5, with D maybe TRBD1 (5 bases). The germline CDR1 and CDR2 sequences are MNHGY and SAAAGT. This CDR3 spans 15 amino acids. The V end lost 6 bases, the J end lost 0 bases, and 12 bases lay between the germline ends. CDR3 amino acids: CASSGTFDSNQPQHF. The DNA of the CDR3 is TGTGCCAGCAGCGGGACCTTCGATAGCAATCAGCCCCAGCATTTT.

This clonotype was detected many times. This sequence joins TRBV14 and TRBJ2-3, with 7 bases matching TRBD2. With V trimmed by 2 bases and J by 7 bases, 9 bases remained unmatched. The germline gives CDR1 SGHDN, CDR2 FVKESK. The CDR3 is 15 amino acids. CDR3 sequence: CASSQLGLGDYTQYF. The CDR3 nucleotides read TGTGCCAGCAGCCAATTAGGACTAGGGGATTATACGCAGTATTTT.

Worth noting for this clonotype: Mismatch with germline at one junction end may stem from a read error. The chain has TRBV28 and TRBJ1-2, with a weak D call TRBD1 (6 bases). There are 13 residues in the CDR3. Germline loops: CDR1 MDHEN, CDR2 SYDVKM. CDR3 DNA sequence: TGTGCCGGCAGTGCCGGGACATCCTATGGCTACACATTC. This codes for CAGSAGTSYGYTF.

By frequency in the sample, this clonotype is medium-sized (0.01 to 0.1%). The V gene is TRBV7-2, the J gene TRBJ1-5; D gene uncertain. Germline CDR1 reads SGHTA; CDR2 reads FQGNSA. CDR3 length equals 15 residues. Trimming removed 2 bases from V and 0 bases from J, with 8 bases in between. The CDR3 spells CASSLRADSNQPQHF. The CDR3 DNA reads TGTGCCAGCAGCTTACGAGCAGATAGCAATCAGCCCCAGCATTTT.

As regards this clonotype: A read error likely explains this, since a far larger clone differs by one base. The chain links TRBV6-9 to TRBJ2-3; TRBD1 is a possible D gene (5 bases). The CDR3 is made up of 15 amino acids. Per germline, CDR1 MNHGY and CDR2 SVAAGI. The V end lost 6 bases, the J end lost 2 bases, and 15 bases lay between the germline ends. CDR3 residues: CASRQRPGITDTQYF. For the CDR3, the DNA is TGTGCCAGCAGGCAAAGACCAGGGATCACAGATACGCAGTATTTT.

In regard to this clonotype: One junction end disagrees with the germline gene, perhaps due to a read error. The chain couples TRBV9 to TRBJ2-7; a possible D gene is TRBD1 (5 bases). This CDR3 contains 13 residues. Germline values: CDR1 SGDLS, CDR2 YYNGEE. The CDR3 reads CASIVAGFNEQYF. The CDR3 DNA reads TGTGCCAGCATCGTAGCAGGGTTCAACGAGCAGTACTTC.

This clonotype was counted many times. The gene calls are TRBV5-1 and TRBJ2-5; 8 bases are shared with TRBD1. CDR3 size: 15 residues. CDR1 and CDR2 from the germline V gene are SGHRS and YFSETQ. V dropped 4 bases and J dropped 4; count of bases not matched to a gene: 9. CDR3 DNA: TGCGCCAGCAGCCACGCGACAGGGGCGGGAGAGACCCAGTACTTC. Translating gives CASSHATGAGETQYF.

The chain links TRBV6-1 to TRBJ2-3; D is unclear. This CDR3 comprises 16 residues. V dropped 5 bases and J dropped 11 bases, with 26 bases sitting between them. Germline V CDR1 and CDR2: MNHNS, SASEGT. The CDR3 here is CASSNTPRVPPKMQYF. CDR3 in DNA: TGTGCCAGCAGTAACACACCTAGGGTCCCCCCAAAGATGCAGTATTTT.

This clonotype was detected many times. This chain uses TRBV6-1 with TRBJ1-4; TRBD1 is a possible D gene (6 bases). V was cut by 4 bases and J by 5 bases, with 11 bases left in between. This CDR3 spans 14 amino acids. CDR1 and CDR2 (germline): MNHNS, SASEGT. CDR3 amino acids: CASSAIGQNEKLFF. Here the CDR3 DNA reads TGTGCCAGCAGTGCGATAGGACAGAATGAAAAACTGTTTTTT.

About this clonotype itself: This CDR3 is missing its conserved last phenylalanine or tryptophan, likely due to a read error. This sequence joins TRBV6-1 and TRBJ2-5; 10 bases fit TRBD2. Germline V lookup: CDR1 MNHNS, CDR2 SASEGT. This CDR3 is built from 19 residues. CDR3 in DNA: TGTGCCAGCAGGGAAGGACCCCCAACTGGACTAGCGGAGGAGGAGACCCAGTACCTC. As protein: CASREGPPTGLAEEETQYL.

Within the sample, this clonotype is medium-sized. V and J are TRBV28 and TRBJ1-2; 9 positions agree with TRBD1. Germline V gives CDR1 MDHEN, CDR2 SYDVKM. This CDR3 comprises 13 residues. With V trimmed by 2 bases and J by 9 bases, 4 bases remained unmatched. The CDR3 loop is CASSLRGQGSYTF. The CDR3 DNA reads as TGTGCCAGCAGTTTACGGGGACAGGGTAGCTACACCTTC.

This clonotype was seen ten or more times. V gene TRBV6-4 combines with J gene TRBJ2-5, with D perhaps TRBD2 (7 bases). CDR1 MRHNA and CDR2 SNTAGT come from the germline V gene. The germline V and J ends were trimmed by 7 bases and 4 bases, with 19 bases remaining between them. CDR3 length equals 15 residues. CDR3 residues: CASTTIQGGSETQYF. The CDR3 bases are TGTGCCAGCACAACAATACAGGGAGGGTCAGAGACCCAGTACTTC.

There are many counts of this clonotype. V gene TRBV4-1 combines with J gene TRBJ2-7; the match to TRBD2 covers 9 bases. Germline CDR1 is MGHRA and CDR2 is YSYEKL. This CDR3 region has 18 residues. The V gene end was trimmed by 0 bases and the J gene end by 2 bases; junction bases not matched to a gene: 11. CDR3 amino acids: CASSQEGAGAGGPYEQYF. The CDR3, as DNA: TGCGCCAGCAGCCAAGAAGGGGCGGGGGCGGGAGGGCCCTACGAGCAGTACTTC.

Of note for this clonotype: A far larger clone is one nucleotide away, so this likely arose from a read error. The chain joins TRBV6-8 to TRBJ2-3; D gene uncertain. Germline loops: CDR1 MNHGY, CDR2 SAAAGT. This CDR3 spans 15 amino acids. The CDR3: CVSSEVTMGSDTQYF. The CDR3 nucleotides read TGTGTCAGCAGTGAGGTGACGATGGGCTCAGATACGCAGTATTTT.

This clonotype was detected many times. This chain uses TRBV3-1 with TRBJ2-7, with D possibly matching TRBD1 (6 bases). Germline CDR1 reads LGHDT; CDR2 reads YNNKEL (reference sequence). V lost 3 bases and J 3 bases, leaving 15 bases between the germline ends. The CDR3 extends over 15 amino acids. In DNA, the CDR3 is TGTGCCAGCAGCCACACCGGAACAGGGAGCTACGAGCAGTACTTC. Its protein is CASSHTGTGSYEQYF.

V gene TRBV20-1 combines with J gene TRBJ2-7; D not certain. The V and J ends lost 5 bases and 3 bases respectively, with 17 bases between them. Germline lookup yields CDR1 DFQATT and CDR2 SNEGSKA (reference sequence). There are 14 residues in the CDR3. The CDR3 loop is CSAFLGYTGYEQYF. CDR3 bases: TGCAGTGCTTTCTTAGGTTACACTGGCTACGAGCAGTACTTC.